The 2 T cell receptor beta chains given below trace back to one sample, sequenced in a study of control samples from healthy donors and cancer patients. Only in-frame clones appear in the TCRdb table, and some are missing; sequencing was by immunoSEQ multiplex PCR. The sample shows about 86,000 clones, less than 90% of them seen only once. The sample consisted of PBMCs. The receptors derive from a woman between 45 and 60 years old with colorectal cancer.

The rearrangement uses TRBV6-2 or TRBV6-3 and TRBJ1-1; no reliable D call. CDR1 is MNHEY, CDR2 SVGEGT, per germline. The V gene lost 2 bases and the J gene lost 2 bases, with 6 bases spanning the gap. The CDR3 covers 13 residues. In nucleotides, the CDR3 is TGTGCCAGCAGTTACAGGGATAACACTGAAGCTTTCTTT. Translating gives CASSYRDNTEAFF.

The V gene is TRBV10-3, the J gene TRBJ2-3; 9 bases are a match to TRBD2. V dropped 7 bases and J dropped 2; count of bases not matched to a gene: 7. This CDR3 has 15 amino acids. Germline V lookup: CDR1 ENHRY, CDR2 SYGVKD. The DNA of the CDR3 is TGTGCCATCATCTCCGGGACTAGCCCCACAGATACGCAGTATTTT. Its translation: CAIISGTSPTDTQYF.